The following is a T cell receptor (beta chain) sequence with its context. This receptor's antigen is unknown. Base-call qualities are not available, and no considerably larger clone is one nucleotide away. The germline V end is reduced by 9 bases and the J end by 4 bases; junction bases left unmatched: 8. Reading from cysteine to phenylalanine, the CDR3 counts 14 amino acids. Of all the DNA, just the CDR3 is kept, 42 bases in frame from base 1. CDR1 SEHNR and CDR2 FQNEAQ are derived from the germline V gene (reference sequence). These data belong to a study of cytotoxic CD8 clonotypes in ibrutinib-treated CLL (dated by TCRdb to about 2021). Looking at the study overall: The cohort was composed of 11 relapsed/refractory and approximately 16 treatment-naive patients; IGHV unmutated status was identified in approximately 17 patients. Responses were partial in some 24 patients and complete in 2; after median about 5.5 years follow-up, about 14 stayed in remission and some twelve progressed. The response samples were drawn at a median of approximately twelve months into treatment, with a range of roughly 6 to 36 months. An average of 255,043 productive templates and 80,000 to 95,000 productive rearrangements was obtained per sample. Longitudinal samples were obtainable from about 30% of the roughly 86 participants in the trial. Cryopreserved peripheral blood mononuclear cells were collected at three points: before therapy, at response, and at either sustained remission or disease progression. Every sample from remission and from progressive disease was obtained while the patients were still on ibrutinib.

According to the study, the label for this sample's time point signals: roughly 2 years on ibrutinib. For TCR beta library preparation, around 2 micrograms of genomic DNA were isolated from cryopreserved PBMCs. Longitudinal blood samples from CLL patients on ibrutinib monotherapy underwent high-throughput TCR beta sequencing. The patients took part in an open-label, single-center phase 2 trial of ibrutinib monotherapy. Broader findings and caveats from the paper: Public clonotypes were rare and either shrank or stayed stable during treatment, and the rise in clonality at ibrutinib response reflected expansion of private clonotypes. At baseline, clonality was higher than in age-matched healthy donors and showed a strong correlation with circulating CD8+ T-cell counts. Sampling times were not matched between patients in sustained remission and patients whose disease was progressing, and lymph node repertoires were not examined. Clonality increased at ibrutinib response, stayed stable in sustained remission, and fell back toward baseline at progression.

On a MiSeq, deep resolution sequencing aimed for a depth between 1 in 1 million and 1 in 200,000 T cells, with each clonotype covered 10x on average. The immunoSEQ hsTCRB Kit was used to generate the TCR beta libraries. Under the source paper's analysis protocol: The data were analyzed with ImmunoSEQ Analyzer and ImmunoSEQ Data Assistant, and V, D and J gene assignments followed IMGT definitions. Clonality was computed as one minus normalized Shannon entropy of productive rearrangement frequencies, ranging from 0 to 1. Public clonotype analysis was restricted to overrepresented clonotypes comprising at least 0.05% of each patient's repertoire. More than ten repertoires from age-matched healthy donors, obtained from immuneACCESS, served as clonality controls. TCRdb carries this immuneACCESS record with in-frame sequences only. Its versions omit some clonotypes, under half of them owing to an unresolved V gene in the studies checked, with the rest unexplained. V, J and clone size are those of that table, while D and trimming were read from the DNA. Present in this sample are about 160,000 clones, about four fifths of which were seen just once. The top ten clones comprise about 4.9% of the sample.

This TCR derives from a human donor with chronic lymphocytic leukemia. The sequencing here drew on PBMCs, taken after 24 months of ibrutinib treatment. The chain is encoded by TRBV7-9 joined to TRBJ1-5; TRBD1 aligns with 8 central bases. The DNA sequence is given as TGTGCCAGTTCGACAGGGGTTAGAAATCAGCCCCAGCATTTT. Its coded protein is CASSTGVRNQPQHF. Full variable domain (CDR3 extended with the reference TRBV7-9 and TRBJ1-5 proteins): DTGVSQNPRHKITKRGQNVTFRCDPISEHNRLYWYRQTLGQGPEFLTYFQNEAQLEKSRLLSDRFSAERPKGSFSTLEIQRTEQGDSAMYLCASSTGVRNQPQHFGDGTRLSIL.